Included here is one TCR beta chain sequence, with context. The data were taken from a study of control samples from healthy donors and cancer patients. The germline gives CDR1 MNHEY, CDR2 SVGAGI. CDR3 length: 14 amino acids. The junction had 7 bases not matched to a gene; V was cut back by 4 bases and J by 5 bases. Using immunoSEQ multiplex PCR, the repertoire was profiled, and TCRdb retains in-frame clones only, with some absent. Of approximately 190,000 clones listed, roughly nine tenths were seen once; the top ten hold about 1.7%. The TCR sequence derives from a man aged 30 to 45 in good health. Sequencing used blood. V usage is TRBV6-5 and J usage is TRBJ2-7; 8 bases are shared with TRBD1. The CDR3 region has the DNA TGTGCCAGCAGTTCGAAGACAGGGGTAAACGAGCAGTACTTC. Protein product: CASSSKTGVNEQYF.